The rows below give T cell receptor beta chains drawn from one sample of a study of blood T cell repertoires in COVID-19. Clones were sequenced by immunoSEQ multiplex PCR, and TCRdb holds only the in-frame ones, with some missing. This sample has 50,000 to 65,000 clones; roughly nine tenths occur once, and the top ten carry around 7.3%. Sequenced sample: peripheral blood. The receptors come from a woman aged 55-70 years with active or convalescent COVID-19. CDR3s include the opening cysteine and the closing phenylalanine or tryptophan. D genes are given only for firm matches. Size is omitted from some rows. Given values are once, few, many or a class for expanded clones.

V gene	D gene	J gene	clone size	CDR3 DNA	CDR3 protein
TRBV5-6	TRBD2	TRBJ2-2	NA	TGTGCCAGCAGCTTCCAGGGAGGGACCGGGGAGCTGTTTTTT	CASSFQGGTGELFF
TRBV9	TRBD1	TRBJ1-2	NA	TGTGCCAGCAGCGCGCCCGGGACAGGGAATGGCTACACCTTC	CASSAPGTGNGYTF
TRBV5-1	TRBD2	TRBJ2-7	NA	TGCGCCAGCAGCTTGTCGGCGTCTAGCGGAACAACCTACGAGCAGTACTTC	CASSLSASSGTTYEQYF
TRBV5-4	TRBD1	TRBJ1-1	NA	TGTGCCAGCAGCCCCGAGGCCGGGACAGGGGGCCCACTACTCAGCGAAGCTTTCTTT	CASSPEAGTGGPLLSEAFF
TRBV6-5	TRBD1	TRBJ2-5	NA	TGTGCCAGCTCGGGAAAATGGGACAGCCAAGAGACCCAGTACTTC	CASSGKWDSQETQYF
TRBV19	TRBD2	TRBJ2-7	once	TGTGCCAGTAGTATTACTAGCGGGGGCTCCTACGAACAGTACTTC	CASSITSGGSYEQYF
TRBV30	TRBD1	TRBJ1-2	once	TGTGCCTGGAGTTCGGACAGGGGCGGCTACACCTTC	CAWSSDRGGYTF
TRBV2	TRBD2	TRBJ2-5	NA	TGTGCCAGCACCTCCCCTGGACTAGCGGGGGAGACCCAGTACTTC	CASTSPGLAGETQYF
TRBV24-1	NA	TRBJ2-2	NA	TGTGCCACCAGTGAGTCCTTAGGGGAGCTGTTTTTT	CATSESLGELFF
TRBV3-1/TRBV3-2	NA	TRBJ1-6	NA	TGTGCCAGCAGCCAAGGCCAGCGGTCACCCCTCCACTTT	CASSQGQRSPLHF
TRBV28	NA	TRBJ1-5	NA	TGTGCCAGCAGTCACCCTGACAGGTTTAAGCCCCAGCATTTT	CASSHPDRFKPQHF
TRBV5-4	NA	TRBJ2-1	NA	TGTGCCAGCAGTTTTGACAGAGCGTCGTACAATGAGCAGTTCTTC	CASSFDRASYNEQFF
TRBV29-1	NA	TRBJ2-3	NA	TGCAGCGTTGGACAAAGCACAGATACGCAGTATTTT	CSVGQSTDTQYF
TRBV6-5	NA	TRBJ1-4	NA	TGTGCCAGCAGTTCCCGAGGGGCGGGAGGAAGTGAAAAACTGTTTTTT	CASSSRGAGGSEKLFF
TRBV6-5	NA	TRBJ1-3	few	TGTGCCAGCAGTTCAACACTAGGAAACACCATATATTTT	CASSSTLGNTIYF
TRBV7-8	NA	TRBJ2-5	NA	TGTGCCAGCAGCCGAGTGTCAACGGGGGAGACCCAGTACTTC	CASSRVSTGETQYF
TRBV12-3/TRBV12-4	NA	TRBJ1-1	NA	TGTGCCAGCAGTTTAGGCCAGGGGACTGAAGCTTTCTTT	CASSLGQGTEAFF
TRBV19	TRBD1	TRBJ1-5	NA	TGTGCCAGTAATCACCCTGGACAGGGGATAACGAAGCCCCAGCATTTT	CASNHPGQGITKPQHF
TRBV11-3	TRBD2	TRBJ2-3	NA	TGTGCCAGCAGCTTAGCCAGCGGGGTCACAGATACGCAGTATTTT	CASSLASGVTDTQYF
TRBV5-1	NA	TRBJ2-5	NA	TGCGCCAGCAGCTTGGTGGACAGCAAAGAGACCCAGTACTTC	CASSLVDSKETQYF
TRBV6-1	TRBD1	TRBJ1-3	NA	TGTGCCAGCAGTGAAATGACAGGGGGTAGGGACACCATATATTTT	CASSEMTGGRDTIYF
TRBV4-2	NA	TRBJ2-7	once	TGTGCCAGCAGCCAAGATCAAGGGCAGGGTCTCGAGCAGTACTTC	CASSQDQGQGLEQYF
TRBV19	TRBD2	TRBJ2-3	NA	TGTGCCAGTAGCCTTATAGCGGGAGAAGCAGATACGCAGTATTTT	CASSLIAGEADTQYF
TRBV19	TRBD1	TRBJ1-6	NA	TGTGCCAGTAGTAGCCTCCAGGGGGCTGGAGCTTCACCCCTCCACTTT	CASSSLQGAGASPLHF
TRBV3-1/TRBV3-2	TRBD1	TRBJ2-5	NA	TGTGCCAGCAGCCAAGATCCGCTCAGGGGGACGGAGACCCAGTACTTC	CASSQDPLRGTETQYF
TRBV11-3	NA	TRBJ2-7	once	TGTGCCAGCAGCTTAGAGGGGGCACACTACGAGCAGTACTTC	CASSLEGAHYEQYF
TRBV29-1	TRBD1	TRBJ1-4	few	TGCAGCGTTGGACAGGGGGCGGATGGAAAACTGTTTTTT	CSVGQGADGKLFF
TRBV27	TRBD1	TRBJ2-6	NA	TGTGCCAGCAGTTTATCGATTCCACAGGGGGGAGGGGCCAACGTCCTGACTTTC	CASSLSIPQGGGANVLTF
TRBV2	NA	TRBJ1-6	NA	TGTGCCAGCAGTGCATACGACAGTGGTTCACCCCTCCACTTT	CASSAYDSGSPLHF
TRBV7-2	TRBD1	TRBJ1-2	NA	TGTGCCAGCACCCCGGGACAGACCTATGGCTACACCTTC	CASTPGQTYGYTF
TRBV25-1	NA	TRBJ2-1	NA	TGTGCCAGCATTCCTAATACGAGGGCATCTTCTAATGAGCAGTTCTTC	CASIPNTRASSNEQFF
TRBV6-6	NA	TRBJ1-4	NA	TGTGCCAGCGGAGCGGGGCAGGGGAGTGAAAAACTGTTTTTT	CASGAGQGSEKLFF
TRBV28	NA	TRBJ2-2	NA	TGTGCCAGCACGCAGGTTAACACCGGGGAGCTGTTTTTT	CASTQVNTGELFF
TRBV4-3	TRBD1	TRBJ1-6	NA	TGCGCCAGCAGCCAAGAGTGGGACAGGGGCTCACCCCTCCACTTT	CASSQEWDRGSPLHF
TRBV24-1	TRBD2	TRBJ2-6	NA	TGTGCCACCAGTGATGTCACTAGCGAAAGCTCTGGGGCCAACGTCCTGACTTTC	CATSDVTSESSGANVLTF
TRBV19	NA	TRBJ1-2	NA	TGTGCCAGTAGTCCGGGACGGAAGGGAGGAAAAGGCTACACCTTC	CASSPGRKGGKGYTF
TRBV5-1	TRBD1	TRBJ2-7	NA	TGCGCCAGCAGCTCACGGACAGGGGGCTACGAGCAGTACTTC	CASSSRTGGYEQYF
TRBV6-2/TRBV6-3	TRBD1	TRBJ2-7	NA	TGTGCCAGCAGTCCCGACAGGGCTACCTACGAGCAGTACTTC	CASSPDRATYEQYF
TRBV7-9	NA	TRBJ1-1	NA	TGTGCCAGCAGCTTATTGTGGGGAGTTCGGAACACTGAAGCTTTCTTT	CASSLLWGVRNTEAFF
TRBV30	NA	TRBJ1-2	NA	TGTGCCTGGAGTGTACATGGGGGGGCTGGCTACACCTTC	CAWSVHGGAGYTF
TRBV19	TRBD1	TRBJ1-1	NA	TGTGCCAGTAGTGTCCGATCCGGGACAGGGGGCATAGCTTTCTTT	CASSVRSGTGGIAFF
TRBV7-3	TRBD1	TRBJ2-5	NA	TGTGCCAGCAGCATTTCCGGGACAGGGGGCTGGGAGACCCAGTACTTC	CASSISGTGGWETQYF
TRBV27	NA	TRBJ1-3	NA	TGTGCCAGCAGTTTAAAAGGGTACGGGAACCTCGGAAACACCATATATTTT	CASSLKGYGNLGNTIYF
TRBV5-4	NA	TRBJ2-1	once	TGTGCCAGCAGCTTTACGGGAGCCTCCTACAATGAGCAGTTCTTC	CASSFTGASYNEQFF
TRBV5-4	NA	TRBJ2-1	once	TGTGCCAGCAGCTTGTCGGAGGGGGCTCGGTTCTTC	CASSLSEGARFF
TRBV19	TRBD1	TRBJ1-6	NA	TGTGCCAGTAGGGGGACAGGGAGTAGTTCACCCCTCCACTTT	CASRGTGSSSPLHF
TRBV30	NA	TRBJ2-3	NA	TGTGCCTGGAGCCTAATGGCGGGGTATACGCAGTATTTT	CAWSLMAGYTQYF
TRBV7-9	NA	TRBJ1-1	NA	TGTGCCAGCAGCTTAGCGAACGGTCCAGAAGCTTTCTTT	CASSLANGPEAFF
TRBV15	NA	TRBJ2-5	NA	TGTGCCACCAGCGGCAGACTGCCCCCGACCCAGTACTTC	CATSGRLPPTQYF
TRBV5-1	NA	TRBJ2-6	once	TGCGCCAGCAGCCCGGGGATTTCTGGGGCCAACGTCCTGACTTTC	CASSPGISGANVLTF
TRBV7-9	TRBD1	TRBJ1-2	once	TGTGCCAGCAGCGTAACAACAGGGGACTATGGCTACACCTTC	CASSVTTGDYGYTF
TRBV20-1	NA	TRBJ2-1	NA	TGCAGTGCTAGTGGGCAGGTCGACGGGCAGTTCTTC	CSASGQVDGQFF
TRBV27	TRBD1	TRBJ1-2	NA	TGTGCCAGCAGTCCTCAGACAGGGCCCTATGGCTACACCTTC	CASSPQTGPYGYTF
TRBV4-1	NA	TRBJ1-4	once	TGCGCCAGCCGAACAGGATCTAATGAAAAACTGTTTTTT	CASRTGSNEKLFF